This T cell receptor (beta chain) was obtained from a study of shared clonotypes between healthy human individuals. The CDR3 runs to 15 residues. Germline loops: CDR1 MGHRA, CDR2 YSYEKL. The V gene end was trimmed by 0 bases and the J gene end by 5 bases; junction bases not matched to a gene: 4. Produced via immunoSEQ multiplex PCR; TCRdb's table is partial and in-frame only. The top ten hold around 11% of the sample, which has fewer than 600,000 clones, around 78% seen once. This rearrangement joins TRBV4-1 to TRBJ2-1; 7 nucleotides align to TRBD2. The receptor's source is a middle-aged woman in good health. Some clones in this sample may be carry-over from other donors' samples. The sequencing input was PBMCs. The CDR3 DNA reads TGCGCCAGCAGCCAAGAGGGACTACCTAACAATGAGCAGTTCTTC. Translation: CASSQEGLPNNEQFF.